These T cell receptor beta chains were read from a single sample in a study of beta chain features in type 1 diabetes. Repertoires were generated with immunoSEQ multiplex PCR, while TCRdb's copy carries only in-frame clones and drops some. Among hundreds of thousands of clones listed, roughly 13% were seen once. The material sequenced was naive CD4+ T cells from blood. The receptors were gathered from a man in his late teens or twenties with type 1 diabetes. The CDR3 runs from the conserved cysteine through the conserved F or W. Each record gives: CDR3 protein, CDR3 DNA, V gene, clone size, J gene, D gene. The D gene is left open where the match is weak. Not all rows give a size; the values are once, few, many and, for expanded clones, a class.

cdr3_aa: CASSYYGTGAFNEQFF
cdr3_nt: TGTGCCAGCAGTTACTACGGGACAGGGGCTTTCAATGAGCAGTTCTTC
v_call: TRBV6-6
clone_size: few
j_call: TRBJ2-1
d_call: TRBD1

cdr3_aa: CASSHTTTSGGPPFYNEQFF
cdr3_nt: TGTGCCAGCAGCCACACAACGACTAGCGGGGGGCCACCCTTCTACAATGAGCAGTTCTTC
v_call: TRBV4-2
clone_size: NA
j_call: TRBJ2-1
d_call: TRBD2

cdr3_aa: CASSLDRGSGNTIYF
cdr3_nt: TGTGCCAGCAGCTTGGACAGGGGCTCTGGAAACACCATATATTTT
v_call: TRBV5-4
clone_size: few
j_call: TRBJ1-3
d_call: TRBD1

cdr3_aa: CASSPRAQGLGKLFF
cdr3_nt: TGTGCCAGCAGCCCCCGGGCGCAGGGCCTAGGAAAACTGTTTTTT
v_call: TRBV7-9
clone_size: NA
j_call: TRBJ1-4
d_call: NA

cdr3_aa: CSVDPGLYGYTF
cdr3_nt: TGCAGCGTTGACCCGGGCCTATATGGCTACACCTTC
v_call: TRBV29-1
clone_size: NA
j_call: TRBJ1-2
d_call: NA

cdr3_aa: CASSLEGSNQPQHF
cdr3_nt: TGTGCCAGCAGCTTGGAAGGCAGCAATCAGCCCCAGCATTTT
v_call: TRBV5-5
clone_size: few
j_call: TRBJ1-5
d_call: NA

cdr3_aa: CASSPRTGKGTEAFF
cdr3_nt: TGTGCCAGCAGTCCGCGGACCGGGAAGGGGACTGAAGCTTTCTTT
v_call: TRBV27
clone_size: few
j_call: TRBJ1-1
d_call: NA

cdr3_aa: CAWSRALYSNQPQHF
cdr3_nt: TGTGCCTGGAGTCGGGCGCTCTATAGCAATCAGCCCCAGCATTTT
v_call: TRBV30
clone_size: NA
j_call: TRBJ1-5
d_call: NA

cdr3_aa: CASSNGGRTDTQYF
cdr3_nt: TGTGCCAGCAGCAACGGGGGCCGCACAGATACGCAGTATTTT
v_call: TRBV13
clone_size: NA
j_call: TRBJ2-3
d_call: NA

cdr3_aa: CASSYWTGDFSGNTIYF
cdr3_nt: TGTGCCAGCAGCTATTGGACAGGGGACTTCTCTGGAAACACCATATATTTT
v_call: TRBV7-9
clone_size: NA
j_call: TRBJ1-3
d_call: TRBD1

cdr3_aa: CASSPRDRDSPLHF
cdr3_nt: TGTGCCAGCTCACCCCGGGACAGAGACTCACCCCTCCACTTT
v_call: TRBV18
clone_size: NA
j_call: TRBJ1-6
d_call: TRBD1

cdr3_aa: CASSEQGSYEQYF
cdr3_nt: TGTGCCAGTAGTGAACAGGGTTCCTACGAGCAGTACTTC
v_call: TRBV19
clone_size: few
j_call: TRBJ2-7
d_call: NA

cdr3_aa: CAWSVGTGFNEKLFF
cdr3_nt: TGTGCCTGGAGTGTCGGGACAGGATTTAATGAAAAACTGTTTTTT
v_call: TRBV30
clone_size: few
j_call: TRBJ1-4
d_call: TRBD1

cdr3_aa: CAISGTASQPQHF
cdr3_nt: TGTGCCATCAGTGGGACAGCGAGTCAGCCCCAGCATTTT
v_call: TRBV10-3
clone_size: NA
j_call: TRBJ1-5
d_call: NA

cdr3_aa: CAGTGMDNYGYTF
cdr3_nt: TGTGCCGGGACAGGGATGGATAACTATGGCTACACCTTC
v_call: TRBV6-1
clone_size: few
j_call: TRBJ1-2
d_call: TRBD1

cdr3_aa: CASRPTKGNLNEKLFF
cdr3_nt: TGTGCCAGCAGGCCCACCAAGGGCAACCTTAATGAAAAACTGTTTTTT
v_call: TRBV7-9
clone_size: NA
j_call: TRBJ1-4
d_call: NA

cdr3_aa: CASSSQASGGYGYTF
cdr3_nt: TGTGCCAGCAGCTCACAAGCGTCAGGGGGATATGGCTACACCTTC
v_call: TRBV13
clone_size: few
j_call: TRBJ1-2
d_call: TRBD1